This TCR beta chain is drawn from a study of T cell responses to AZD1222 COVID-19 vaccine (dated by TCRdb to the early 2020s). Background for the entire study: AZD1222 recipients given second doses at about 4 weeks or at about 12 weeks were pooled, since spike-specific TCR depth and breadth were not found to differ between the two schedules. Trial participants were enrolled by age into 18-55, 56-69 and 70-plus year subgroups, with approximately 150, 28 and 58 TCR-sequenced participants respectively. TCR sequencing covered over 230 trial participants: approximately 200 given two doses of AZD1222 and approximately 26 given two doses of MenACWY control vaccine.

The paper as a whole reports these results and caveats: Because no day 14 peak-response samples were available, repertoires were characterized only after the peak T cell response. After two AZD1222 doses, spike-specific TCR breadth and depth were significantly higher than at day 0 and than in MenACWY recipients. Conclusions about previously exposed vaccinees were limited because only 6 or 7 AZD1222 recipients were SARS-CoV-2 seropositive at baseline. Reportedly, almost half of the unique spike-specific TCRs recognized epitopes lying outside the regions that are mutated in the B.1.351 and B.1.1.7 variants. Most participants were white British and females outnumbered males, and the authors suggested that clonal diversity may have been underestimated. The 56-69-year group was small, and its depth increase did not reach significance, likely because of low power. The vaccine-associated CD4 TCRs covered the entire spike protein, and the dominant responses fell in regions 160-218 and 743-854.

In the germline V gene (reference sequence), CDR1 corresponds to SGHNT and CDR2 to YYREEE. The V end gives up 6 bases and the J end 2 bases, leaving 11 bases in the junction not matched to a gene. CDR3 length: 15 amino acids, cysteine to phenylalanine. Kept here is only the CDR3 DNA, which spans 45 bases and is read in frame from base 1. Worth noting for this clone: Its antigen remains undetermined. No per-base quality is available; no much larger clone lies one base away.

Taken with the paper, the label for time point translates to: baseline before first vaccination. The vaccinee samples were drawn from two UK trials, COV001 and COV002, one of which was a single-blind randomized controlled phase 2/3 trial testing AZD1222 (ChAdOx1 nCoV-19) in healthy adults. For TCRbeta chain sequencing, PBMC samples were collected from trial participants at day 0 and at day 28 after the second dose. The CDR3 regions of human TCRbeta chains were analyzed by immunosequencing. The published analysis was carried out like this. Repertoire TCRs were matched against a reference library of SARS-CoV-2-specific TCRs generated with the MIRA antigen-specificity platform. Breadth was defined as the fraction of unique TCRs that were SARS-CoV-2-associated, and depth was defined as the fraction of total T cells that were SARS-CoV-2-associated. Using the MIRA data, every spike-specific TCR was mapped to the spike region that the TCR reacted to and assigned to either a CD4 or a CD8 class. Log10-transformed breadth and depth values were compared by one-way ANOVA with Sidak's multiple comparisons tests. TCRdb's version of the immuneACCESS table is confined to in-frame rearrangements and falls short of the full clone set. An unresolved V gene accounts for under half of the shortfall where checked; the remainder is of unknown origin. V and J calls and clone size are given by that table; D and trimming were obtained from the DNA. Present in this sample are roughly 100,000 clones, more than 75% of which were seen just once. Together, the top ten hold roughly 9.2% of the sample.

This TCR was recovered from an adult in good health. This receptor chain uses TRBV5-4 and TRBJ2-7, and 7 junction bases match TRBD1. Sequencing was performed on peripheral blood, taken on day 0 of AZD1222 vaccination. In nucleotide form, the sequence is TGTGCCAGCACCAACCAGGGGGACAGTACCTACGAGCAGTACTTC. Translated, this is CASTNQGDSTYEQYF.